This is a list of T cell receptor beta chains from one sample in a study of CD8 T cells in ankylosing spondylitis. Via MiXCR, TCRdb re-called the 5' RACE reads, giving one row per CDR3 protein. The sample carries about 350,000 distinct CDR3 sequences, 20% recorded once. Sequences were obtained from blood, either unsorted or a sorted T cell fraction (not recorded which). The origin of the receptors is a male donor with ankylosing spondylitis or in good health (not recorded which). CDR3s include the opening cysteine and the closing phenylalanine or tryptophan. The D gene is left open where the match is weak. Rows may omit the clone size; those that give it use once, few, many or a size class.

V gene,D gene,clone size,J gene,CDR3 protein,CDR3 DNA
TRBV15,-,-,TRBJ2-5,CATSTADTGWETQYF,TGTGCCACCAGCACCGCGGACACGGGATGGGAGACCCAGTACTTC
TRBV7-9,-,few,TRBJ1-4,CASSLVSPSEKLFF,TGTGCCAGCAGCTTAGTCAGCCCGTCTGAAAAACTGTTTTTT
TRBV28,-,-,TRBJ2-7,CASSFVDGGYEQYF,TGTGCCAGCAGTTTTGTCGACGGGGGCTACGAGCAGTACTTC
TRBV30,-,few,TRBJ2-7,CAWTLRTEIYEQYF,TGTGCCTGGACTCTAAGGACTGAGATCTACGAGCAGTACTTC
TRBV5-4,TRBD1,-,TRBJ2-4,CASSGGTGGLDRNIQYF,TGTGCCAGCAGCGGTGGGACAGGGGGACTAGATAGAAACATTCAGTACTTC
TRBV6-2/TRBV6-3,TRBD2,-,TRBJ2-7,CASSYEAGIYEQYF,TGTGCCAGCAGTTACGAAGCGGGGATCTACGAGCAGTACTTC
TRBV12-3/TRBV12-4,-,many,TRBJ2-5,CASSLMTGSETQYF,TGTGCCAGCAGTTTAATGACAGGCTCGGAGACCCAGTACTTC
TRBV11-2,-,-,TRBJ2-7,CASSSLYIQYF,TGTGCCAGCAGCTCCCTCTATATACAGTACTTC
TRBV6-2/TRBV6-3,-,few,TRBJ2-3,CASRETGGTDTQYF,TGTGCCAGCAGGGAGACAGGCGGCACAGATACGCAGTATTTT
TRBV2,-,-,TRBJ2-7,CASVEISYEQYF,TGTGCCAGCGTGGAGATTTCCTACGAGCAGTACTTC
TRBV12-3/TRBV12-4,TRBD1,many,TRBJ2-4,CASSFITGVGIQYF,TGTGCCAGCAGTTTCATCACAGGGGTCGGCATTCAGTACTTC
TRBV5-6,-,many,TRBJ1-6,CASSLGGGNSPLHF,TGTGCCAGCAGCTTGGGGGGGGGTAATTCACCCCTCCACTTT
TRBV12-3/TRBV12-4,-,-,TRBJ2-7,CASSPNSYYEQYF,TGTGCCAGCAGTCCGAACAGTTACTACGAGCAGTACTTC
TRBV28,-,few,TRBJ2-7,CASSLGPGEYEQYF,TGTGCCAGCAGTTTAGGTCCAGGGGAGTACGAGCAGTACTTC
TRBV7-9,-,-,TRBJ2-7,CASSLRALEVSYEQYF,TGTGCCAGCAGCTTAAGAGCGCTCGAAGTATCATACGAGCAGTACTTC
TRBV12-3/TRBV12-4,-,-,TRBJ1-2,CASSPGGVSSYTF,TGTGCCAGCAGCCCGGGGGGAGTCTCGAGCTACACCTTC
TRBV6-5,-,few,TRBJ2-1,CASSYYSGDEQFF,TGTGCCAGCAGTTACTACTCAGGGGATGAGCAGTTCTTC
TRBV6-4,-,-,TRBJ2-1,CASRRPWRHEQFF,TGTGCCAGCCGACGACCTTGGCGCCATGAGCAGTTCTTC
TRBV11-2,-,-,TRBJ2-2,CASSLAAELFF,TGTGCCAGCAGCTTAGCGGCGGAGCTGTTTTTT
TRBV27,TRBD1,-,TRBJ2-7,CASSVRDRVGEQYF,TGTGCCAGCAGCGTCCGGGACAGGGTAGGCGAGCAGTACTTC
TRBV27,TRBD1,-,TRBJ2-1,CASSPLSPQGADEQFF,TGTGCCAGCAGTCCCCTTTCCCCACAGGGGGCGGATGAGCAGTTCTTC
TRBV9,TRBD1,-,TRBJ1-4,CASSEGDRGRREKLFF,TGTGCCAGCAGCGAAGGGGACAGGGGGCGCCGTGAAAAACTGTTTTTT
TRBV6-2/TRBV6-3,-,-,TRBJ2-3,CASSYATDTQYF,TGTGCCAGCAGTTACGCCACAGATACGCAGTATTTT
TRBV6-1,TRBD1,-,TRBJ2-3,CASNRQGADTQYF,TGTGCCAGCAATCGACAGGGAGCAGATACGCAGTATTTT
TRBV10-2,-,-,TRBJ2-5,CASSVGRGLGETQYF,TGCGCCAGCAGTGTGGGACGAGGGCTGGGGGAGACCCAGTACTTC
TRBV6-1,-,-,TRBJ2-7,CASSKTGPNYF,TGTGCCAGCAGTAAGACAGGCCCGAATTACTTC
TRBV3-1,-,few,TRBJ2-7,CASSQGPAYEQYF,TGTGCCAGCAGCCAGGGGCCCGCCTACGAGCAGTACTTC
TRBV11-2,TRBD2,-,TRBJ2-1,CASSPWEGRVDEQFF,TGTGCCAGCAGCCCCTGGGAGGGCAGGGTAGATGAGCAGTTCTTC
TRBV7-9,-,-,TRBJ2-3,CASSLPAAGALDTQYF,TGTGCCAGCAGCCTCCCCGCCGCGGGGGCGCTGGATACGCAGTATTTT
TRBV15,TRBD2,few,TRBJ2-3,CATSREPGLGADTQYF,TGTGCCACCAGCAGAGAGCCGGGACTAGGGGCAGATACGCAGTATTTT
TRBV20-1,-,many,TRBJ2-7,CSAGHREYEQYF,TGCAGTGCCGGACATAGGGAATACGAGCAGTACTTC
TRBV29-1,-,many,TRBJ2-1,CSVGHNEQFF,TGCAGCGTTGGACACAATGAGCAGTTCTTC